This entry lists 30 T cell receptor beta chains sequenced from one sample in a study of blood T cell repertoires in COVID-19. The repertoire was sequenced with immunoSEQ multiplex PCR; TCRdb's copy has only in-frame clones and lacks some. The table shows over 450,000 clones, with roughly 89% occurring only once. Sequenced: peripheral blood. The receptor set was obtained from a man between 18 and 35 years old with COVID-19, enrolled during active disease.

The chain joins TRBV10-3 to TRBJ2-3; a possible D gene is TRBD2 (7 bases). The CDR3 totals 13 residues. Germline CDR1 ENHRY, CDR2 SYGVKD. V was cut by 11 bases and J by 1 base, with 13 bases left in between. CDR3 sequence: CAVGEGGTDTQYF. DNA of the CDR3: TGTGCCGTTGGGGAGGGGGGCACAGATACGCAGTATTTT.

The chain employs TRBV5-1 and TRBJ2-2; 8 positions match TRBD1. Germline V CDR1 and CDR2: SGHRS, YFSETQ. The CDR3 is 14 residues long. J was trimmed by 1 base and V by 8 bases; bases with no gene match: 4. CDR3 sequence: CASFTGGNTGELFF. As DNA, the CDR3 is TGCGCCAGTTTCACAGGGGGGAACACCGGGGAGCTGTTTTTT.

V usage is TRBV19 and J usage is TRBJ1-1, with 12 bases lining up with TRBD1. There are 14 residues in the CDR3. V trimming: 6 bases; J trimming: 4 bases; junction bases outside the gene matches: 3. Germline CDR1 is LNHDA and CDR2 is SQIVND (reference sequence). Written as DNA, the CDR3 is TGTGCCAGTAGAGGGACAGGGGGCATCACTGAAGCTTTCTTT. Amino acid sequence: CASRGTGGITEAFF. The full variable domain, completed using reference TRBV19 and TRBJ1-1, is DGGITQSPKYLFRKEGQNVTLSCEQNLNHDAMYWYRQDPGQGLRLIYYSQIVNDFQKGDIAEGYSVSREKKESFPLTVTSAQKNPTAFYLCASRGTGGITEAFFGQGTRLTVV.

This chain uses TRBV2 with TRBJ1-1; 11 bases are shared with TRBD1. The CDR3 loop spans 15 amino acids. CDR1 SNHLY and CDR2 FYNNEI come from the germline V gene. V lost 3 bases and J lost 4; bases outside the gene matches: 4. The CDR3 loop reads CASSDGTGGGTEAFF. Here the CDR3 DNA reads TGTGCCAGCAGTGACGGGACAGGGGGAGGCACTGAAGCTTTCTTT.

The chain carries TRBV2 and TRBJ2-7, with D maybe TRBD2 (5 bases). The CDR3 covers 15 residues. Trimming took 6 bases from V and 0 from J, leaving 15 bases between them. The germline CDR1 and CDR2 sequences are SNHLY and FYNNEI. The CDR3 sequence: CASSDDEGYSYEQYF. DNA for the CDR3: TGTGCCAGCAGCGATGACGAGGGATACTCCTACGAGCAGTACTTC. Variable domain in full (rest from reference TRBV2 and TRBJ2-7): EPEVTQTPSHQVTQMGQEVILRCVPISNHLYFYWYRQILGQKVEFLVSFYNNEISEKSEIFDDQFSVERPDGSNFTLKIRSTKLEDSAMYFCASSDDEGYSYEQYFGPGTRLTVT.

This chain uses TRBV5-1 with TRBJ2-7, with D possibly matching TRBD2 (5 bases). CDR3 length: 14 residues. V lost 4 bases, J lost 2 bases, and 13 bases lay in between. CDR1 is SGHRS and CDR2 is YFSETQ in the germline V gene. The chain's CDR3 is CASSPGSATYEQYF. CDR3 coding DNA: TGCGCCAGCAGCCCGGGGAGCGCAACCTACGAGCAGTACTTC.

The CDR3 here is CASSMDRGPLGNEQFF. In DNA, the CDR3 is TGTGCCAGCAGCATGGACAGGGGGCCTTTAGGAAATGAGCAGTTCTTC. The chain has TRBV13 and TRBJ2-1; 11 positions agree with TRBD1. Per the germline V gene, CDR1 is PRHDT and CDR2 is FYEKMQ (reference sequence). V lost 5 bases to trimming and J lost 7 bases; unmatched junction nucleotides: 10. The length of the CDR3 is 16 residues.

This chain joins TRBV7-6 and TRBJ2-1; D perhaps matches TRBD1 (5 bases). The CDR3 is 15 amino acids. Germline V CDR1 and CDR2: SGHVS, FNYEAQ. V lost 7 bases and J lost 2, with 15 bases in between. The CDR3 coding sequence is TGTGCCAGCACCGTTGTCACAGGTCCCTACAATGAGCAGTTCTTC. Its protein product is CASTVVTGPYNEQFF. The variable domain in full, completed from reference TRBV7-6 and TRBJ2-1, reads GAGVSQSPRYKVTKRGQDVALRCDPISGHVSLYWYRQALGQGPEFLTYFNYEAQQDKSGLPNDRFSAERPEGSISTLTIQRTEQRDSAMYRCASTVVTGPYNEQFFGPGTRLTVL.

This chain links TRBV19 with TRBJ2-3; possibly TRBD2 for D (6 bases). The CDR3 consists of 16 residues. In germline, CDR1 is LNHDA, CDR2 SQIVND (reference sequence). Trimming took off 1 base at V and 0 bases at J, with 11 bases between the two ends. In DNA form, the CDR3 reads TGTGCCAGTAGTATAGGAGTAGCGGCTAGCACAGATACGCAGTATTTT. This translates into CASSIGVAASTDTQYF.

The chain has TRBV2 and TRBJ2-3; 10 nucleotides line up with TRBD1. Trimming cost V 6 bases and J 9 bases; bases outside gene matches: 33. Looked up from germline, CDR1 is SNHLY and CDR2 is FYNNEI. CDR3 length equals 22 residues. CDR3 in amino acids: CASSRGTGVLLGLAGTSGTQYF. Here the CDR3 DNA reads TGTGCCAGCAGCCGTGGGACAGGGGTTTTGTTAGGGCTAGCGGGCACCTCGGGAACGCAGTATTTT.

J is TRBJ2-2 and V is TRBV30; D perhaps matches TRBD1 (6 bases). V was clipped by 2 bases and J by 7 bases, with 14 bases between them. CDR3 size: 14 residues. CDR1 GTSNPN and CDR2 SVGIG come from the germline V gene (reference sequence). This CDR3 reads CAWSFTGWVGELFF. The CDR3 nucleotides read TGTGCCTGGAGTTTTACAGGGTGGGTCGGGGAGCTGTTTTTT.

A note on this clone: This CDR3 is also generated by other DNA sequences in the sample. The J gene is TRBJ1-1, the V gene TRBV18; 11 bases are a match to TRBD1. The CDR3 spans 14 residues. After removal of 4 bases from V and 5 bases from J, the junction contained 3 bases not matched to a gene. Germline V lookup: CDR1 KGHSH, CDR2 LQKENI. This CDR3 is CASSLGQGATEAFF. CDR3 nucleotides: TGTGCCAGCTCACTAGGACAGGGGGCGACTGAAGCTTTCTTT. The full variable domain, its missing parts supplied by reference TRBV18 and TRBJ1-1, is NAGVMQNPRHLVRRRGQEARLRCSPMKGHSHVYWYRQLPEEGLKFMVYLQKENIIDESGMPKERFSAEFPKEGPSILRIQQVVRGDSAAYFCASSLGQGATEAFFGQGTRLTVV.

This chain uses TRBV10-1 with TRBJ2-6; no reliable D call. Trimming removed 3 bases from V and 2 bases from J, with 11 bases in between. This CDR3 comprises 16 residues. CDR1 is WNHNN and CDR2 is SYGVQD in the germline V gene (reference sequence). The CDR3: CASSEGQVAGANVLTF. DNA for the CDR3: TGCGCCAGCAGTGAAGGCCAGGTAGCTGGGGCCAACGTCCTGACTTTC.

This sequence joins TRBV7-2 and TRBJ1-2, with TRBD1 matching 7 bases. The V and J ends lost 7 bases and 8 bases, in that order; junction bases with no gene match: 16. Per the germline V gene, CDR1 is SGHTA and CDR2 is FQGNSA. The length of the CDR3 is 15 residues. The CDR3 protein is CASNIPSGTAKGYTF. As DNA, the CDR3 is TGTGCCAGCAACATTCCCTCCGGGACAGCGAAAGGCTACACCTTC. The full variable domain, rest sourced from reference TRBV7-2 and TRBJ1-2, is GAGVSQSPSNKVTEKGKDVELRCDPISGHTALYWYRQSLGQGLEFLIYFQGNSAPDKSGLPSDRFSAERTGGSVSTLTIQRTQQEDSAVYLCASNIPSGTAKGYTFGSGTRLTVV.

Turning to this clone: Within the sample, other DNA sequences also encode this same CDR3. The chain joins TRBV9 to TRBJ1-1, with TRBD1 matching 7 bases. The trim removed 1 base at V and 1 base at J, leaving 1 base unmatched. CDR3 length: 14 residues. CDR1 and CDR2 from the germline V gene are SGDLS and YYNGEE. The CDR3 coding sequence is TGTGCCAGCAGCGTAACAGGGGAGAACACTGAAGCTTTCTTT. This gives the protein CASSVTGENTEAFF.

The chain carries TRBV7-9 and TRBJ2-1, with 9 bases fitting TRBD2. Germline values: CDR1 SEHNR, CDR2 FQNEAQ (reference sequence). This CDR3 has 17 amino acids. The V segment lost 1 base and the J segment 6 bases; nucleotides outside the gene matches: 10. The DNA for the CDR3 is TGTGCCAGCAGCTTAGTACCTAGCGGGGTGATTCCCAATGAGCAGTTCTTC. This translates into CASSLVPSGVIPNEQFF.

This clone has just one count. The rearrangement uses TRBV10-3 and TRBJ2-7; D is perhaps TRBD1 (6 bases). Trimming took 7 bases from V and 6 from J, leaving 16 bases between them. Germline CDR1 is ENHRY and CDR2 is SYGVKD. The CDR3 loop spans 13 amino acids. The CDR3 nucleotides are TGTGCCATCAAGGGGGATCCCCAGAGCGAGCAGTACTTC. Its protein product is CAIKGDPQSEQYF.

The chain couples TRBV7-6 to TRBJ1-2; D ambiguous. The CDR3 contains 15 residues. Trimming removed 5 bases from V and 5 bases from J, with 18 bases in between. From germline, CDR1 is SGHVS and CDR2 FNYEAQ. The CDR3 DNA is TGTGCCAGCAGCGACCGACAAGGACGCGGGTATGGCTACACCTTC. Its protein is CASSDRQGRGYGYTF. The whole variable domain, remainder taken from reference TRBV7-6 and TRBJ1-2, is GAGVSQSPRYKVTKRGQDVALRCDPISGHVSLYWYRQALGQGPEFLTYFNYEAQQDKSGLPNDRFSAERPEGSISTLTIQRTEQRDSAMYRCASSDRQGRGYGYTFGSGTRLTVV.

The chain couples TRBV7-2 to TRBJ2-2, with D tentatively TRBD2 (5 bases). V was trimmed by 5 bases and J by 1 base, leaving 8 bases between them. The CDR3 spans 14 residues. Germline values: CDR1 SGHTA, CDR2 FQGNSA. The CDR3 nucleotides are TGTGCCAGCAGCGAGGGCAGGAACACCGGGGAGCTGTTTTTT. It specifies CASSEGRNTGELFF.

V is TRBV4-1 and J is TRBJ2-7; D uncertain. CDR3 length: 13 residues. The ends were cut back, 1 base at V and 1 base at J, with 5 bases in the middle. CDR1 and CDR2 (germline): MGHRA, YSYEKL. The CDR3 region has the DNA TGCGCCAGCAGCCAAGTCACTTCCTACGAGCAGTACTTC. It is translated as CASSQVTSYEQYF.

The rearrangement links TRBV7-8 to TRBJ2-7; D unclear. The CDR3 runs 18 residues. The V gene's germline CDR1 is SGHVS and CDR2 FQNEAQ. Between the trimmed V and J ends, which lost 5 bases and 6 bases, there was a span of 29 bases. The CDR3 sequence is CASSDLRSRRPRNSEQYF. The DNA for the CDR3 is TGTGCCAGCAGCGATTTACGAAGTCGCAGACCAAGAAACAGCGAGCAGTACTTC.

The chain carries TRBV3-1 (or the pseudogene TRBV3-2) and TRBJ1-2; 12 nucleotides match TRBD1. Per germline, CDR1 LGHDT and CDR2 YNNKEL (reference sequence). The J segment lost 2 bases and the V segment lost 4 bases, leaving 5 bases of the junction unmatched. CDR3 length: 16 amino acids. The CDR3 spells CASSPAGTGGNYGYTF. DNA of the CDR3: TGTGCCAGCAGCCCGGCCGGGACAGGGGGCAACTATGGCTACACCTTC.

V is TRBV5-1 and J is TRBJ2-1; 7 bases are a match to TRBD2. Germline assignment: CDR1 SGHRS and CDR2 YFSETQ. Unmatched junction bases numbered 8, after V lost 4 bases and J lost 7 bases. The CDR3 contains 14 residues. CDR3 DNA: TGCGCCAGCAGCCGGACCGGGGAGGGTAATGAGCAGTTCTTC. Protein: CASSRTGEGNEQFF.

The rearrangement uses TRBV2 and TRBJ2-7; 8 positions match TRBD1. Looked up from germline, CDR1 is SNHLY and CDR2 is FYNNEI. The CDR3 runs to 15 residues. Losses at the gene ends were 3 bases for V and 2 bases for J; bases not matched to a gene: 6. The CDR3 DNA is TGTGCCAGCAGTGAGGAACAGGGGGTCACCTACGAGCAGTACTTC. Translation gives CASSEEQGVTYEQYF.

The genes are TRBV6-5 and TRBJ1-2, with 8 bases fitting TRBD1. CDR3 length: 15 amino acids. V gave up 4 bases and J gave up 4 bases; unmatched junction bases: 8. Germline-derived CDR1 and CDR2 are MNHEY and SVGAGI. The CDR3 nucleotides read TGTGCCAGCAGTTCGCCAGGGGGCTTCAGCTATGGCTACACCTTC. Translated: CASSSPGGFSYGYTF.

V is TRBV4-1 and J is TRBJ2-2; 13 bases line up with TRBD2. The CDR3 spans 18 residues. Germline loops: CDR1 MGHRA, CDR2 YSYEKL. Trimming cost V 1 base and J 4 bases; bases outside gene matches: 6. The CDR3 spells CASSQVTGLAGITGELFF. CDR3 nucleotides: TGCGCCAGCAGCCAAGTTACGGGACTAGCGGGGATCACCGGGGAGCTGTTTTTT.

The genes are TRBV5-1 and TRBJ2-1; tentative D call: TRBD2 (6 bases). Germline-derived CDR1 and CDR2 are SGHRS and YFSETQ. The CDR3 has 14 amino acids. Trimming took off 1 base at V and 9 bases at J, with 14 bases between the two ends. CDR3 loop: CASSLTSRRSEQFF. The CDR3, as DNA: TGCGCCAGCAGCTTGACTAGCCGGAGGAGTGAGCAGTTCTTC.

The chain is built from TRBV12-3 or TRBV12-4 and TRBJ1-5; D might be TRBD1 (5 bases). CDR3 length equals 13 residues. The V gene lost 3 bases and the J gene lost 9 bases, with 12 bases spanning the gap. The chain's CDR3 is CASSLDGGRPQHF. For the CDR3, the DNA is TGTGCCAGCAGTTTGGACGGGGGTAGGCCCCAGCATTTT.

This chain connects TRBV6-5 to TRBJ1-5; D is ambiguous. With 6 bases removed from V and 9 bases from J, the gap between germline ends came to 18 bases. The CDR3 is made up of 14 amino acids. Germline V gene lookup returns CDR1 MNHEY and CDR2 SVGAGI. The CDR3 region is CASSSPKKDGPQHF. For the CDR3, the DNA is TGTGCCAGCAGCTCCCCTAAAAAAGATGGGCCCCAGCATTTT.

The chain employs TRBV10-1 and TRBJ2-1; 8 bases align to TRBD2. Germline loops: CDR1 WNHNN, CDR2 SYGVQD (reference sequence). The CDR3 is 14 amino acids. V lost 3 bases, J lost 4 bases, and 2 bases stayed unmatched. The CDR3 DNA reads TGCGCCAGCAGTGATCGGGGGGGATACAATGAGCAGTTCTTC. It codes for CASSDRGGYNEQFF.